These T cell receptor beta chains were read from a single sample in a study of OX40 agonist ivuxolimab in advanced cancers. Clones were read by immunoSEQ multiplex PCR, and TCRdb kept only the in-frame ones, dropping some. The sample has 65,000 to 80,000 clones; roughly 86% are singletons. Sequencing used CD4+ or CD8+ T cells sorted from blood, obtained in a trial of the OX40 agonist ivuxolimab. These TCRs come from an adult with an advanced solid tumor such as melanoma, head and neck, liver or kidney cancer. Each CDR3 is given with its conserved first and last residue. The D gene is left open where the match is weak. A row's size may be missing; if present it is once, few, many or a size class.

CASSLDTGRDTQYF TGTGCCAGCAGCTTGGATACAGGGAGGGATACGCAGTATTTT NA TRBV7-2 NA TRBJ2-3
CASRRGGATNEKLFF TGTGCCAGCAGGCGGGGGGGCGCAACTAATGAAAAACTGTTTTTT NA TRBV14 NA TRBJ1-4
CASSPPRGATQETQYF TGTGCCAGCTCACCACCGCGGGGGGCCACTCAAGAGACCCAGTACTTC TRBD2 TRBV18 NA TRBJ2-5
CASSPPLAGNTGELFF TGTGCCAGCTCACCACCACTAGCGGGGAACACCGGGGAGCTGTTTTTT TRBD2 TRBV18 NA TRBJ2-2
CASSLVGQGFNEQFF TGCGCCAGCAGCTTGGTGGGACAGGGTTTTAATGAGCAGTTCTTC TRBD1 TRBV5-1 few TRBJ2-1
CASRPRRGINYGYTF TGTGCCAGCAGGCCACGGCGCGGCATCAACTATGGCTACACCTTC NA TRBV2 NA TRBJ1-2
CSVARGSGGNYEQYF TGCAGCGTTGCGAGGGGTAGTGGCGGGAACTACGAGCAGTACTTC NA TRBV29-1 NA TRBJ2-7
CAGLAGGYNEQFF TGTGCCGGGCTAGCGGGGGGATACAATGAGCAGTTCTTC TRBD2 TRBV30 NA TRBJ2-1
CATSRQTALNTEAFF TGTGCCACCAGCAGACAGACGGCGTTGAACACTGAAGCTTTCTTT NA TRBV15 NA TRBJ1-1
CASSAGQREAFF TGTGCCAGCAGCGCCGGGCAGCGTGAAGCTTTCTTT NA TRBV6-1 once TRBJ1-1
CASSYGGTRGGYTF TGTGCCAGCAGTTACGGGGGGACCAGGGGTGGCTACACCTTC NA TRBV6-5 few TRBJ1-2
CASSDVGDGYTF TGTGCCAGCAGTGATGTAGGTGACGGCTACACCTTC NA TRBV2 NA TRBJ1-2
CASGTSNSYEQYF TGTGCCAGCGGGACGAGCAACTCCTACGAGCAGTACTTC NA TRBV7-2 NA TRBJ2-7
CASRPGQAGMAFF TGTGCCAGCAGACCTGGACAGGCCGGGATGGCTTTCTTT TRBD1 TRBV6-5 NA TRBJ1-1
CASSLQGAGWDNEQFF TGTGCCAGCAGCTTACAGGGGGCGGGTTGGGACAATGAGCAGTTCTTC TRBD1 TRBV5-4 NA TRBJ2-1
CASSSPGQGSYGYTF TGTGCCAGCAGTTCCCCGGGACAGGGGTCCTATGGCTACACCTTC TRBD1 TRBV6-1 NA TRBJ1-2
CASSSRPGQGIEKLFF TGTGCCAGCAGCTCGAGACCGGGACAGGGGATCGAAAAACTGTTTTTT TRBD1 TRBV7-9 NA TRBJ1-4
CASSLPGGARGDIQYF TGTGCCAGCAGCTTACCCGGGGGGGCCCGGGGGGACATTCAGTACTTC TRBD2 TRBV11-2 once TRBJ2-4
CATGTGTDTQYF TGCGCCACCGGGACAGGCACAGATACGCAGTATTTT TRBD1 TRBV10-1 NA TRBJ2-3
CASSNRVDYGYTF TGTGCCAGCAGCAACAGGGTAGACTATGGCTACACCTTC NA TRBV11-1 NA TRBJ1-2
CASSLAESNEKLFF TGCGCCAGCAGCTTGGCTGAATCTAATGAAAAACTGTTTTTT NA TRBV5-1 NA TRBJ1-4
CASSPGGAENYGYTF TGCGCCAGCAGCCCCGGGGGTGCGGAAAACTATGGCTACACCTTC NA TRBV5-1 NA TRBJ1-2
CASSLVPSGSTDTQYF TGTGCCAGCAGCTTAGTACCTAGCGGGAGCACAGATACGCAGTATTTT TRBD2 TRBV7-8 NA TRBJ2-3
CASSLERDWEQYF TGCGCCAGCAGCTTGGAGAGGGACTGGGAGCAGTACTTC NA TRBV5-1 NA TRBJ2-7
CASSPWTGTGELFF TGTGCTAGCAGCCCCTGGACAGGGACCGGGGAGCTGTTTTTT TRBD1 TRBV7-7 NA TRBJ2-2
CASSLSGADYEQYF TGTGCCAGCAGCTTGTCTGGGGCCGACTACGAGCAGTACTTC NA TRBV11-3 once TRBJ2-7
CASSLGLAGVEEQYF TGTGCCAGCAGCTTAGGACTAGCGGGAGTCGAGGAGCAGTACTTC TRBD2 TRBV11-2 NA TRBJ2-7
CASSLSPDRVGGYTF TGTGCCAGCAGCTTGTCCCCGGACAGGGTGGGAGGCTACACCTTC TRBD1 TRBV5-4 NA TRBJ1-2
CASSLGSNRGSGNTIYF TGTGCCAGCAGCTTAGGCTCCAACAGGGGCTCTGGAAACACCATATATTTT TRBD1 TRBV11-2 NA TRBJ1-3
CASSKRAGEGEKLFF TGTGCCAGCAGCAAACGGGCAGGGGAGGGTGAAAAACTGTTTTTT NA TRBV21-1 few TRBJ1-4
CASSLKAEWADTQYF TGTGCCAGCAGCTTAAAAGCGGAGTGGGCAGATACGCAGTATTTT NA TRBV7-9 once TRBJ2-3
CASSYPGTGEETQYF TGTGCCAGCAGTTACCCGGGGACAGGGGAAGAGACCCAGTACTTC TRBD1 TRBV6-5 NA TRBJ2-5
CASSTGDKNIQYF TGTGCCAGCAGTACAGGGGACAAAAACATTCAGTACTTC TRBD1 TRBV28 NA TRBJ2-4
CASSPGQGSNQPQHF TGTGCCAGCAGCCCGGGACAGGGAAGCAATCAGCCCCAGCATTTT TRBD1 TRBV5-5 NA TRBJ1-5
CASIRGWGETQYF TGTGCCAGCATCCGAGGGTGGGGAGAGACCCAGTACTTC NA TRBV6-6 NA TRBJ2-5
CASRTGQGAYEQYF TGTGCCAGTCGGACGGGACAGGGGGCTTACGAGCAGTACTTC TRBD1 TRBV19 NA TRBJ2-7
CASMSSGRDYEQYF TGCGCCAGCATGTCGAGCGGGAGAGACTACGAGCAGTACTTC TRBD2 TRBV5-1 NA TRBJ2-7
CASSLEASGGKDTQYF TGTGCCAGCAGCTTAGAGGCTAGCGGGGGGAAGGATACGCAGTATTTT TRBD2 TRBV7-2 NA TRBJ2-3
CASSVGDFQETQYF TGTGCCAGCAGCGTGGGGGACTTTCAAGAGACCCAGTACTTC NA TRBV9 NA TRBJ2-5
CASSGREGRDNEQFF TGTGCCAGCAGCGGAAGGGAGGGTAGGGACAATGAGCAGTTCTTC TRBD2 TRBV7-2 NA TRBJ2-1
CASSFYGTGQYLQYF TGTGCCAGCAGCTTCTACGGGACAGGGCAGTACCTTCAGTACTTC TRBD1 TRBV5-4 NA TRBJ2-4
CASSTRTGSNTGELFF TGTGCCAGCAGCACGAGGACAGGCTCGAACACCGGGGAGCTGTTTTTT TRBD1 TRBV11-3 NA TRBJ2-2
CASSLRRGAYNEKLFF TGTGCCAGCAGCTTAAGGCGGGGGGCATATAATGAAAAACTGTTTTTT NA TRBV7-9 NA TRBJ1-4
CASRGNQPGILFF TGTGCCAGCAGAGGGAATCAACCGGGGATTCTGTTTTTT NA TRBV2 NA TRBJ1-4
CAWSVQGGQPQHF TGTGCCTGGAGTGTGCAGGGGGGCCAGCCCCAGCATTTT TRBD1 TRBV30 NA TRBJ1-5
CASSSAGLIDTQYF TGTGCCAGCAGCTCCGCTGGACTAATAGATACGCAGTATTTT NA TRBV7-9 NA TRBJ2-3
CASSLGRNSNQPQHF TGTGCCAGTAGTTTGGGTCGAAATAGCAATCAGCCCCAGCATTTT NA TRBV19 NA TRBJ1-5
CASRGTPQETQYF TGCGCCAGCAGGGGGACCCCCCAAGAGACCCAGTACTTC NA TRBV5-1 NA TRBJ2-5
CSASTRDTQYF TGCAGTGCTAGCACCAGAGATACGCAGTATTTT NA TRBV20-1 NA TRBJ2-3
CASSPNRMSSYNEQFF TGTGCCAGTAGTCCAAACCGGATGAGCTCCTACAATGAGCAGTTCTTC NA TRBV19 NA TRBJ2-1
CASSTEPTSGTDTQYF TGCGCCAGCAGCACCGAACCGACTAGCGGCACAGATACGCAGTATTTT TRBD2 TRBV5-1 NA TRBJ2-3
CASSPGLAGGYEQYF TGTGCCAGCAGCCCAGGACTAGCGGGGGGATACGAGCAGTACTTC TRBD2 TRBV13 NA TRBJ2-7
CASRPTGSPTGYTF TGTGCCAGTAGGCCGACAGGGAGCCCGACTGGCTACACCTTC TRBD1 TRBV19 few TRBJ1-2
CAWSVRPGDAGYTF TGTGCCTGGAGTGTACGTCCAGGGGATGCAGGCTACACCTTC NA TRBV30 few TRBJ1-2
CAWAAGSYEQYF TGTGCCTGGGCGGCGGGATCCTACGAGCAGTACTTC NA TRBV6-4 NA TRBJ2-7
CASSLGATATNEKLFF TGCGCCAGCAGCTTGGGGGCGACAGCAACTAATGAAAAACTGTTTTTT NA TRBV5-1 NA TRBJ1-4
CASSVGTSSPLGEKLFF TGTGCCAGCAGCGTCGGGACCTCTAGCCCTTTGGGTGAAAAACTGTTTTTT NA TRBV7-2 NA TRBJ1-4
CASSLGRGGGSNSPLHF TGCGCCAGCAGCTTGGGGAGAGGGGGGGGGAGCAATTCACCCCTCCACTTT NA TRBV5-1 NA TRBJ1-6
CASSGSRRAYNEQFF TGTGCCAGCAGCGGATCCCGGCGGGCGTACAATGAGCAGTTCTTC NA TRBV7-9 NA TRBJ2-1
CASSSSGTGGYEQYF TGTGCCAGCTCATCGTCCGGGACAGGGGGATACGAGCAGTACTTC TRBD1 TRBV18 NA TRBJ2-7